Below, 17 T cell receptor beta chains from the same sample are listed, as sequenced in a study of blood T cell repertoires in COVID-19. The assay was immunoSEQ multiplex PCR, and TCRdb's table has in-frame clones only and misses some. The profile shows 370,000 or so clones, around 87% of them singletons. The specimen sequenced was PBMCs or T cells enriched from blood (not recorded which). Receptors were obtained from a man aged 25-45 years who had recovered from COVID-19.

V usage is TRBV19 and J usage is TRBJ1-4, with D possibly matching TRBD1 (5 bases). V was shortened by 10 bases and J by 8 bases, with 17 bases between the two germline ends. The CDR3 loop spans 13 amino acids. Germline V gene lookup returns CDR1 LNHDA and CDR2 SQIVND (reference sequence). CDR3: CATSSGLYEKLFF. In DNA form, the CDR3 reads TGTGCCACCTCCTCAGGGTTGTACGAAAAACTGTTTTTT.

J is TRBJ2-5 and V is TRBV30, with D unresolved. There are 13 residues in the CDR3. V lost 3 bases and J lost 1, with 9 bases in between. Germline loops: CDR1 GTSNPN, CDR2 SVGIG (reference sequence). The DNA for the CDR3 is TGTGCCTGGAGCAGAGCTAGCCAAGAGACCCAGTACTTC. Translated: CAWSRASQETQYF.

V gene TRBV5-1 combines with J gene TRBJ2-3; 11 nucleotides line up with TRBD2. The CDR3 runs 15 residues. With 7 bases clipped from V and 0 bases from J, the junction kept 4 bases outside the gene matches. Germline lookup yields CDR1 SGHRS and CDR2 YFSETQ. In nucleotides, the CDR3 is TGCGCCAGCTCTAGCGGGGGGCTGAGCACAGATACGCAGTATTTT. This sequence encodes CASSSGGLSTDTQYF.

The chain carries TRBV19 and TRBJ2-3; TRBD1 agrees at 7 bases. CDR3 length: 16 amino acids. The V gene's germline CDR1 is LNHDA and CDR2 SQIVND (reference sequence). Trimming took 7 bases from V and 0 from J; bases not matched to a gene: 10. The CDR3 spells CASTTRGQRSTDTQYF. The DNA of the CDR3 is TGTGCCAGTACCACGAGGGGACAGCGTAGCACAGATACGCAGTATTTT.

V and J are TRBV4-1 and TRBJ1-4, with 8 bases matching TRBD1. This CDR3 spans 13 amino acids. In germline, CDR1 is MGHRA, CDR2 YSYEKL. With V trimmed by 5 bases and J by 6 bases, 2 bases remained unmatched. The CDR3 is CASSMDRDEKLFF. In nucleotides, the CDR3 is TGCGCCAGCAGCATGGACAGGGATGAAAAACTGTTTTTT.

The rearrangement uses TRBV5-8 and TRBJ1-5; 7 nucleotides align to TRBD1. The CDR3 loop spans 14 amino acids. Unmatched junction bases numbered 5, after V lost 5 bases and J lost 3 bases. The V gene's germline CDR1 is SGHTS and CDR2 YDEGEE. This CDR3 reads CASSPGQPNQPQHF. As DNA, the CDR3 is TGTGCCAGCAGTCCGGGACAGCCCAATCAGCCCCAGCATTTT.

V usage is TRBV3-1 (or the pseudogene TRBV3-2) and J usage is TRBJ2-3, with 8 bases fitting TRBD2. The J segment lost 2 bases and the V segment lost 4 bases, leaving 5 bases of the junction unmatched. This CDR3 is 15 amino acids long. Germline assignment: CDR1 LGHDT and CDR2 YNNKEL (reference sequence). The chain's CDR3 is CASSPWRGDTDTQYF. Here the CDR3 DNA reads TGTGCCAGCAGCCCTTGGCGGGGGGACACAGATACGCAGTATTTT.

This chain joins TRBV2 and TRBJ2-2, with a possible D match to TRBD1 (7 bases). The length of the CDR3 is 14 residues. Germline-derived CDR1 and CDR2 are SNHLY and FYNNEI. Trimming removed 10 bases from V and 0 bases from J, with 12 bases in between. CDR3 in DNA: TGTGCCATCCAGGGGGGCCCGAACACCGGGGAGCTGTTTTTT. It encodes CAIQGGPNTGELFF.

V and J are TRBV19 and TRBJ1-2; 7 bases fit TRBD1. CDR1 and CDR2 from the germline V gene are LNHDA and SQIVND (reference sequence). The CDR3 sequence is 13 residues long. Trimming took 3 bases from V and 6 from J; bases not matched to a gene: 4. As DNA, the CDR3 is TGTGCCAGTAGTATCCAAGGGGGCAATGGCTACACCTTC. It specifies CASSIQGGNGYTF.

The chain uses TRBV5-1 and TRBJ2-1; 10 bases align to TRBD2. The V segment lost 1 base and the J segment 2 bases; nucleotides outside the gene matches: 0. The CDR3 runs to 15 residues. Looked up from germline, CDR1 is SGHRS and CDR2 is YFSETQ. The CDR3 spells CASSLTSGAYNEQFF. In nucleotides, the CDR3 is TGCGCCAGCAGCTTGACTAGCGGGGCCTACAATGAGCAGTTCTTC.

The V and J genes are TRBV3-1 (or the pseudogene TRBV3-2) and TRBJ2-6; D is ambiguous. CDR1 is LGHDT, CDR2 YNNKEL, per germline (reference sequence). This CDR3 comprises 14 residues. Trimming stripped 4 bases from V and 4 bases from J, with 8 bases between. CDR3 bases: TGTGCCAGCAGCCCTTCCGGGGGGGCCAACGTCCTGACTTTC. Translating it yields CASSPSGGANVLTF.

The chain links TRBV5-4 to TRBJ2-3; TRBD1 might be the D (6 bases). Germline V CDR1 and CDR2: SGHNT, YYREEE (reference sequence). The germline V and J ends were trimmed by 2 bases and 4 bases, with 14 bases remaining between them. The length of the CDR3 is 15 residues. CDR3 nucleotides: TGTGCCAGCAGCTTAACAGGGTTCGAGGCAGATACGCAGTATTTT. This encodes CASSLTGFEADTQYF.

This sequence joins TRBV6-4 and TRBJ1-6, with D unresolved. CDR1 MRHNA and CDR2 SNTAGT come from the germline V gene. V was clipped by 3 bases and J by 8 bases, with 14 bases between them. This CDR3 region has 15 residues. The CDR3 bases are TGTGCCAGCAGTGAAGAGGGTTGGACTGATTCACCCCTCCACTTT. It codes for CASSEEGWTDSPLHF.

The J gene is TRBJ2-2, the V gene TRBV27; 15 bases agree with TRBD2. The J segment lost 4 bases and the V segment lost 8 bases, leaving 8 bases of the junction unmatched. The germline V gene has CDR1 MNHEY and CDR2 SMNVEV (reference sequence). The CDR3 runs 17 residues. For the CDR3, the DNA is TGTGCCAGCGCCGGGGGGACTAGCGGGGGGCCCACCGGGGAGCTGTTTTTT. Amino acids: CASAGGTSGGPTGELFF.

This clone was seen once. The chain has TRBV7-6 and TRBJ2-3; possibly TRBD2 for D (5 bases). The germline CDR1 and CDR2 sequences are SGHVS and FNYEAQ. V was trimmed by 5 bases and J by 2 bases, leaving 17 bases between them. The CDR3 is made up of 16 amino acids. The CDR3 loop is CASSPGPGKTTDTQYF. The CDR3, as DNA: TGTGCCAGCAGCCCTGGACCGGGGAAGACCACAGATACGCAGTATTTT.

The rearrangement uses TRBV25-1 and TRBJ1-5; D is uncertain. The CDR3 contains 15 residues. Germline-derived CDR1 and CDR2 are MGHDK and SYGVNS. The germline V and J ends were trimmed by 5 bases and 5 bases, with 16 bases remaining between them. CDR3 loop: CASSPFDGGDQPQHF. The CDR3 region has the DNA TGTGCCAGCAGTCCCTTCGATGGAGGCGATCAGCCCCAGCATTTT.

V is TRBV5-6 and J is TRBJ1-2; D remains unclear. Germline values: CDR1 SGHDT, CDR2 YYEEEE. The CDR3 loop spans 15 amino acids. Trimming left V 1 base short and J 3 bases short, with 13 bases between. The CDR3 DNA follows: TGTGCCAGCAGCTTGCAACCCAGCACAGACTATGGCTACACCTTC. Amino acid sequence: CASSLQPSTDYGYTF. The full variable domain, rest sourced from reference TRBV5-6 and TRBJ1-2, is DAGVTQSPTHLIKTRGQQVTLRCSPKSGHDTVSWYQQALGQGPQFIFQYYEEEERQRGNFPDRFSGHQFPNYSSELNVNALLLGDSALYLCASSLQPSTDYGYTFGSGTRLTVV.